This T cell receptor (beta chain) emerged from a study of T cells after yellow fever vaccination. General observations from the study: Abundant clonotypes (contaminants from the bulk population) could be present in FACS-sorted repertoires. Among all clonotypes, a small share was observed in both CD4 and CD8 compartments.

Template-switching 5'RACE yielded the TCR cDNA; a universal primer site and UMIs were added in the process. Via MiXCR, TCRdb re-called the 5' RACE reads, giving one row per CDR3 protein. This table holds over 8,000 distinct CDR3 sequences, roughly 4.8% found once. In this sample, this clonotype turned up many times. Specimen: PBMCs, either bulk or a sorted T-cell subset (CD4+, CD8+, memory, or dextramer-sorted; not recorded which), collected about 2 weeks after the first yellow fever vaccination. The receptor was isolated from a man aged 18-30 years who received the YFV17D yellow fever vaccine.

Here the CDR3 DNA reads TGCAGTGTTGTCGGGGGGCTTGACTACGAGCAGTACTTC. Amino acid sequence: CSVVGGLDYEQYF. The chain links TRBV20-1 to TRBJ2-7, with a tentative D call TRBD2 (7 bases). V was shortened by 7 bases and J by 3 bases, with 16 bases between the two germline ends. Per the germline V gene, CDR1 is DFQATT and CDR2 is SNEGSKA (reference sequence). This CDR3 is built from 13 residues.